The rows below give T cell receptor beta chains drawn from one sample of a study of regulatory T cells in long-lasting Graves disease. A single record per CDR3 protein comes from TCRdb applying MiXCR to the multiplex PCR reads. This table holds roughly 400,000 distinct CDR3 sequences, 16% found once. These data were also filed under a second study, of T cells in Graves' hyperthyroidism and ophthalmopathy.

The sequenced sample was peripheral blood mononuclear cells (PBMCs), obtained at new diagnosis, from a patient treated with antithyroid drugs. Receptors originate from a woman aged 18-29 years with Graves disease. CDR3s include the opening cysteine and the closing phenylalanine or tryptophan. Fields, in order: clone size, J gene, D gene, V gene, CDR3 DNA, CDR3 protein. D genes are given only for firm matches. Clone size is stated in some rows and not others, as once, few, many or a class when expanded.

- | TRBJ2-1 | TRBD2 | TRBV27 | TGTGCCAGCACCAGGACTAGCGGGAGTGGACTGAATGAGCAGTTCTTC | CASTRTSGSGLNEQFF
- | TRBJ2-2 | TRBD2 | TRBV28 | TGTGCCAGCAGACCAAGCGGGAGTGATTGGGAGCTGTTTTTT | CASRPSGSDWELFF
many | TRBJ2-7 | - | TRBV7-9 | TGTGCCAGCAGCCCTAAGACAGGAGGCTACGAGCAGTACTTC | CASSPKTGGYEQYF
- | TRBJ2-1 | - | TRBV6-5 | TGTGCCAGCAGTTACTCGATTTATCCGGCGGAGCAGTTCTTC | CASSYSIYPAEQFF
- | TRBJ1-2 | TRBD1 | TRBV27 | TGTGCCAGCAGTTTATCGGGACAGGGGAACCTAGCTAACTATGGCTACACCTTC | CASSLSGQGNLANYGYTF
- | TRBJ1-3 | - | TRBV9 | TGTGCCTCCGGTGGAAACACCATATATTTT | CASGGNTIYF
many | TRBJ2-3 | - | TRBV7-2 | TGTGCCAGCAGCGTACCCACGAGACGCGAGCAGTATTTT | CASSVPTRREQYF
many | TRBJ2-1 | - | TRBV27 | TGTGCCAGCAGTTTATCGGGATGGTACAATGAGCAGTTCTTC | CASSLSGWYNEQFF
many | TRBJ2-1 | TRBD2 | TRBV6-2/TRBV6-3 | TGTGCCAGCAGTTACTCGTTGCTAGCGGAGGGCTCCTACAATGAGCAGTTCTTC | CASSYSLLAEGSYNEQFF
- | TRBJ2-7 | TRBD2 | TRBV9 | TGTGCCAGCAGCGTGGGACTAGCGGGAACCTACGAGCAGTACTTC | CASSVGLAGTYEQYF
- | TRBJ2-7 | - | TRBV19 | TGTGCCAGTAGTGGGGGCGGGAGACTGACCTACGAGCAGTACTTC | CASSGGGRLTYEQYF
many | TRBJ1-4 | TRBD1 | TRBV7-2 | TGTGCCAGCAGCTTAAAGCTTGGACAGGGGGCTGGAGGAAAACTGTTTTTT | CASSLKLGQGAGGKLFF
- | TRBJ1-2 | TRBD1 | TRBV20-1 | TGCAGTGCGGGACAGGTCTATGGCTACACCTTC | CSAGQVYGYTF
few | TRBJ2-1 | - | TRBV6-5 | TGTGCCAGCAGTTACTCGGTTGAAATCAATGAGCAGTTCTTC | CASSYSVEINEQFF
many | TRBJ1-2 | - | TRBV12-3/TRBV12-4 | TGTGCCAGCAGTACCACAGGGAATGGCTACACCTTC | CASSTTGNGYTF
- | TRBJ1-5 | TRBD1 | TRBV10-3 | TGTGCCACGAACAGGGGTCGGGATCAGCCCCAGCATTTT | CATNRGRDQPQHF
few | TRBJ2-3 | - | TRBV6-1 | TGTGCCAGCAGGGACCTACCTGCCACACACGATACGCAGTATTTT | CASRDLPATHDTQYF
many | TRBJ1-1 | - | TRBV2 | TGTGCCAGCAGTGGGGGAAAGCCGGGGGTCACTGAAGCTTTCTTT | CASSGGKPGVTEAFF
- | TRBJ2-5 | - | TRBV10-3 | TGTGCCATCAGTGTAGAGGGGTCGGAGACCCAGTACTTC | CAISVEGSETQYF
few | TRBJ1-1 | - | TRBV7-8 | TGTGCCAGCAGCCCCCCTGCTGGGGGCACTGAAGCTTTCTTT | CASSPPAGGTEAFF
few | TRBJ1-2 | - | TRBV4-2 | TGTGCCAGCAGCCAAGATTTCGGAGGAGGGGGGAATGGCTACACCTTC | CASSQDFGGGGNGYTF
many | TRBJ2-7 | TRBD1 | TRBV6-1 | TGTGCCAGCAGAAAACAGGGGGCAAGCGAGCAGTACTTC | CASRKQGASEQYF
many | TRBJ1-2 | - | TRBV6-5 | TGTGCCAGCAGTTACCCTGGTGGCTACACCTTC | CASSYPGGYTF
- | TRBJ1-1 | - | TRBV29-1 | TGCAGCGCCCAACACACACGGAATATGAACACTGAAGCTTTCTTT | CSAQHTRNMNTEAFF
- | TRBJ1-6 | TRBD1 | TRBV3-1 | TGTGCCAGCGGCCCGACCCCCGGGACAGGGTCTTCGTCACCCCTCCACTTT | CASGPTPGTGSSSPLHF
- | TRBJ2-3 | - | TRBV6-1 | TGTGCCAGCAGAGTCCCAAATACGCAGTATTTT | CASRVPNTQYF
- | TRBJ2-1 | - | TRBV9 | TGTGCCAGCAGCGTAGCTAGCGATGTCTACAATGAGCAGTTCTTC | CASSVASDVYNEQFF
many | TRBJ2-2 | - | TRBV28 | TGTGCCAGCAGTTTATACCCCCTCCCGGGGGCGCAAACCGGGGAGCTGTTTTTT | CASSLYPLPGAQTGELFF
many | TRBJ1-5 | - | TRBV7-6 | TGTGCCAGCAGCTTAGCCCCCGGGACATGGAATCAGCCCCAGCATTTT | CASSLAPGTWNQPQHF
few | TRBJ2-1 | - | TRBV11-2 | TGTGCCAGCAGCAGGGCGGGGATCAATGAGCAGTTCTTC | CASSRAGINEQFF
few | TRBJ1-1 | - | TRBV6-5 | TGTGCCAGCAGTTACTTAGGGGTGGGGGGGAACACTGAAGCTTTCTTT | CASSYLGVGGNTEAFF
few | TRBJ1-1 | TRBD1 | TRBV6-1 | TGTGCCAGCAGTGAATATGACAGGGGGGTAAACACTGAAGCTTTCTTT | CASSEYDRGVNTEAFF
few | TRBJ2-1 | TRBD2 | TRBV29-1 | TGCAGCGTAGTTGGGACTAGCAGGGACCCCTACAATGAGCAGTTCTTC | CSVVGTSRDPYNEQFF
- | TRBJ2-7 | - | TRBV28 | TGTGCCAGCAGTCTCAACTGGTACGAGCAGTACTTC | CASSLNWYEQYF
many | TRBJ2-5 | TRBD2 | TRBV7-3 | TGTGCCAGCAGCCCCACCGTGGGGGGGGAGACCCAGTACTTC | CASSPTVGGETQYF
many | TRBJ2-2 | - | TRBV3-1 | TGTGCCAGCAGCCACACCGGGGAGCTGTTTTTT | CASSHTGELFF
few | TRBJ2-7 | TRBD2 | TRBV20-1 | TGCAGTGCATTTAGCGGGAGGGCCTACTACGAGCAGTACTTC | CSAFSGRAYYEQYF
few | TRBJ2-3 | TRBD2 | TRBV12-3/TRBV12-4 | TGTGCCAGCAGTCCCGGGACTAGCTTCGATACGCAGTATTTT | CASSPGTSFDTQYF
many | TRBJ2-3 | TRBD2 | TRBV20-1 | TGCAGTGCTAGCCGAGAGACTAGCGAGAACACAGATACGCAGTATTTT | CSASRETSENTDTQYF
few | TRBJ1-3 | TRBD1 | TRBV6-2/TRBV6-3 | TGTGCCAGCAGTGCCATACAGGGGGCGACCTCTGGAAACACCATATATTTT | CASSAIQGATSGNTIYF
few | TRBJ1-5 | - | TRBV7-9 | TGTGCCAGCAGCTCGACAAATAGCAATCAGCCCCAGCATTTT | CASSSTNSNQPQHF
many | TRBJ2-2 | TRBD2 | TRBV5-1 | TGCGCCAGCAGCTTTAGCGGGACGAACACCGGGGAGCTGTTTTTT | CASSFSGTNTGELFF
many | TRBJ1-2 | - | TRBV11-2 | TGTGCCAGCAGCTTCGTAAACTATGGCTACACCTTC | CASSFVNYGYTF
many | TRBJ2-5 | - | TRBV29-1 | TGCAGCGCCTCGACAGGCCAAGAGACCCAGTACTTC | CSASTGQETQYF
many | TRBJ2-3 | - | TRBV5-1 | TGCGCCAGCAGGCCCTCTAGGATCCGGACAGATACGCAGTATTTT | CASRPSRIRTDTQYF
many | TRBJ2-7 | TRBD1 | TRBV30 | TGTGCCTGGAGCGACAGGGGGTACGAGCAGTACTTC | CAWSDRGYEQYF
many | TRBJ2-3 | TRBD2 | TRBV11-2 | TGTGCCAGCAGCTTAATCCCAGCGGGAGGGCCTTTAGATACGCAGTATTTT | CASSLIPAGGPLDTQYF
- | TRBJ2-2 | - | TRBV7-9 | TGTGCCAGCAGCTTTAACGTAATGGGCACCGGGGAGCTGTTTTTT | CASSFNVMGTGELFF
many | TRBJ1-1 | TRBD1 | TRBV2 | TGTGCCAGCGCCAGGACAGGCTCCCTCGTGAGTACTGAAGCTTTCTTT | CASARTGSLVSTEAFF
many | TRBJ2-3 | - | TRBV5-1 | TGTGCCAGCAGCTTGGCCCAACAAGGGGCAGGGACCACAGATACGCAGTATTTT | CASSLAQQGAGTTDTQYF
few | TRBJ2-7 | TRBD2 | TRBV15 | TGTGCCACCAGCAGAGAAACTAGCGGGAGGGCCCAAACCTACGAGCAGTACTTC | CATSRETSGRAQTYEQYF